Shown below are 28 T cell receptor beta chains from a single sample sequenced in a study of blood T cell repertoires in COVID-19. The assay was immunoSEQ multiplex PCR, and TCRdb's table has in-frame clones only and misses some. The sample lists tens of thousands of clones; about 88% were seen once. The sample comprised peripheral blood. These receptors were collected from a man in his fifties or sixties with acute or convalescent COVID-19.

DNA of the CDR3: TGTGCCAGTAGTATAATCACAGCCACCACTGAAGCTTTCTTT. Translation gives CASSIITATTEAFF. The chain combines TRBV19 with TRBJ1-1, with D unclear. This CDR3 has 14 amino acids. The germline CDR1 and CDR2 sequences are LNHDA and SQIVND (reference sequence). Trimming pared 2 bases from V and 4 bases from J, leaving 11 bases between.

The V and J genes are TRBV27 and TRBJ2-7; D is possibly TRBD2 (5 bases). Trimming shortened V by 9 bases and J by 1 base, and 16 bases separated the two germline ends. CDR1 MNHEY and CDR2 SMNVEV come from the germline V gene (reference sequence). The CDR3 is made up of 14 amino acids. CDR3 sequence (DNA): TGTGCCAGTACCTCGCTCGGCGGGTCCTACGAGCAGTACTTC. This sequence encodes CASTSLGGSYEQYF.

The chain combines TRBV18 with TRBJ1-5; 10 bases are a match to TRBD1. CDR1 is KGHSH and CDR2 is LQKENI in the germline V gene. Unmatched junction bases numbered 4, after V lost 3 bases and J lost 2 bases. The CDR3 has 16 amino acids. The CDR3 sequence: CASSPSGTGGNQPQHF. The CDR3, as DNA: TGTGCCAGCTCACCGTCCGGGACAGGGGGCAATCAGCCCCAGCATTTT.

The V call is TRBV5-1, the J call TRBJ1-2; D uncertain. This CDR3 is 14 amino acids long. The germline V and J ends were trimmed by 1 base and 6 bases, with 13 bases remaining between them. CDR1 SGHRS and CDR2 YFSETQ come from the germline V gene. The CDR3 DNA sequence: TGCGCCAGCAGCTTGTTTGGGGAGGAGGATGGCTACACCTTC. It encodes CASSLFGEEDGYTF.

A single count supports this clone. The V call is TRBV9, the J call TRBJ1-2; 9 bases fit TRBD1. Germline CDR1 and CDR2: SGDLS and YYNGEE. Losses at the gene ends were 3 bases for V and 2 bases for J; bases not matched to a gene: 8. The CDR3 has 16 amino acids. CDR3 sequence (DNA): TGTGCCAGCAGCGCGGGGACAGGGTATTCGAACTATGGCTACACCTTC. As protein: CASSAGTGYSNYGYTF.

V usage is TRBV5-4 and J usage is TRBJ1-2, with 9 bases matching TRBD1. The CDR3 is 19 amino acids. Trimming took 0 bases from V and 0 from J; bases not matched to a gene: 12. Germline-derived CDR1 and CDR2 are SGHNT and YYREEE (reference sequence). The CDR3 DNA reads as TGTGCCAGCAGCTTGGGACCCACAGGGGGCGTTGATGCTAACTATGGCTACACCTTC. Protein product: CASSLGPTGGVDANYGYTF.

The J gene is TRBJ2-7, the V gene TRBV5-4, with 8 bases matching TRBD1. The CDR3 is 15 amino acids. From germline, CDR1 is SGHNT and CDR2 YYREEE (reference sequence). The junction had 10 bases not matched to a gene; V was cut back by 4 bases and J by 4 bases. The CDR3 DNA follows: TGTGCCAGCAGCCCAGACAGGGGCATGCCTTACGAGCAGTACTTC. Protein sequence: CASSPDRGMPYEQYF.

The CDR3 DNA reads TGTGCCACCAGTGAATGGGAGACAGATACGCAGTATTTT. The encoded protein is CATSEWETDTQYF. V and J are TRBV24-1 and TRBJ2-3; possibly TRBD2 for D (5 bases). Looked up from germline, CDR1 is KGHDR and CDR2 is SFDVKD. The CDR3 covers 13 residues. Deletions cut 4 bases from V and 3 bases from J, with 7 bases between.

The gene calls are TRBV10-3 and TRBJ1-1; 7 bases fit TRBD1. CDR1 is ENHRY, CDR2 SYGVKD, per germline. The V and J ends lost 9 bases and 0 bases, in that order; junction bases with no gene match: 4. The CDR3 consists of 13 residues. CDR3 in amino acids: CAMKDRVNTEAFF. The CDR3 nucleotides are TGTGCCATGAAAGACAGGGTGAACACTGAAGCTTTCTTT.

The rearrangement uses TRBV7-2 and TRBJ1-5, with 11 bases lining up with TRBD1. This CDR3 region has 18 residues. Germline CDR1 is SGHTA and CDR2 is FQGNSA. V shed 1 base and J 6 bases; nucleotides not matched to a gene: 11. The CDR3 DNA sequence: TGTGCCAGCAGCTTAGTTGGGACAGGGGGAGAGAGTGGTCAGCCCCAGCATTTT. Its translation is CASSLVGTGGESGQPQHF.

The chain recombines TRBV27 with TRBJ2-7; 9 bases agree with TRBD1. CDR1 MNHEY and CDR2 SMNVEV come from the germline V gene (reference sequence). The CDR3 is 14 amino acids. Trimming cost V 6 bases and J 7 bases; bases outside gene matches: 10. The CDR3 DNA reads TGTGCCAGCAGCCAAAACAGGGGGCTGAGGGAGCAGTACTTC. Its protein product is CASSQNRGLREQYF.

The chain recombines TRBV7-9 with TRBJ1-1; the match to TRBD1 covers 10 bases. The CDR3 is 15 residues long. Trimming cost V 5 bases and J 6 bases; bases outside gene matches: 9. In germline, CDR1 is SEHNR, CDR2 FQNEAQ (reference sequence). The CDR3 region has the DNA TGTGCCAGCAGCGAGCTAGGGACAGGGGCCGCTGAAGCTTTCTTT. It specifies CASSELGTGAAEAFF.

The V and J genes are TRBV29-1 and TRBJ1-2, with 9 bases identical to TRBD1. The germline CDR1 and CDR2 sequences are SQVTM and ANQGSEA. The CDR3 is made up of 13 amino acids. The trim removed 4 bases at V and 9 bases at J, leaving 9 bases unmatched. The CDR3 here is CSVAGDRETSYTF. The DNA of the CDR3 is TGCAGCGTTGCCGGGGACAGGGAGACGAGCTACACCTTC.

The chain is built from TRBV6-5 and TRBJ1-5; D remains unclear. Between the trimmed V and J ends, which lost 0 bases and 6 bases, there was a span of 6 bases. The germline V gene encodes CDR1 MNHEY and CDR2 SVGAGI. This CDR3 comprises 13 residues. CDR3 amino acids: CASSYSATQPQHF. CDR3 nucleotide sequence: TGTGCCAGCAGTTACTCGGCCACTCAGCCCCAGCATTTT.

The CDR3 protein is CAIRTENTEAFF. The CDR3 bases are TGTGCCATCAGAACAGAGAACACTGAAGCTTTCTTT. This chain uses TRBV10-3 with TRBJ1-1; the D is unclear. The CDR3 runs 12 residues. Germline-derived CDR1 and CDR2 are ENHRY and SYGVKD. V lost 6 bases and J 1 base, leaving 6 bases between the germline ends.

The gene calls are TRBV2 and TRBJ2-1, with TRBD2 matching over 10 bases. The CDR3 is 14 residues long. Germline trimming cut 6 bases from V and 9 bases from J; bases unmatched to any gene: 8. From germline, CDR1 is SNHLY and CDR2 FYNNEI. The CDR3 reads CASRQSGGAGEQFF. Here the CDR3 DNA reads TGTGCCAGCAGACAAAGCGGGGGGGCCGGTGAGCAGTTCTTC.

In this sample, this clone turned up a few times. This chain connects TRBV3-1 (or the pseudogene TRBV3-2) to TRBJ1-5, with TRBD1 matching 8 bases. The germline V gene encodes CDR1 LGHDT and CDR2 YNNKEL (reference sequence). CDR3 length: 15 residues. After removal of 1 base from V and 6 bases from J, the junction contained 5 bases not matched to a gene. The CDR3 region has the DNA TGTGCCAGCAGCCAAGGTCAGGGGGCGGCTCAGCCCCAGCATTTT. It encodes CASSQGQGAAQPQHF.

The CDR3 coding sequence is TGTGCCATCAACTACGGGGAGAACACTGAAGCTTTCTTT. Its protein product is CAINYGENTEAFF. V and J are TRBV10-3 and TRBJ1-1; D is unresolved. CDR3 length: 13 residues. Germline CDR1 and CDR2: ENHRY and SYGVKD. Trimming shortened V by 7 bases and J by 1 base, and 10 bases separated the two germline ends.

J is TRBJ2-1 and V is TRBV27; 7 nucleotides line up with TRBD1. CDR1 and CDR2 from the germline V gene are MNHEY and SMNVEV (reference sequence). The CDR3 sequence is 15 residues long. Trimming cost V 6 bases and J 0 bases; bases outside gene matches: 5. The CDR3, as DNA: TGTGCCAGCAGGCGACAGGGACCCTCCTACAATGAGCAGTTCTTC. This sequence encodes CASRRQGPSYNEQFF.

In its sample, this clone was seen once. The chain employs TRBV3-1 (or the pseudogene TRBV3-2) and TRBJ1-3, with unresolved D. V was cut by 1 base and J by 4 bases, with 17 bases left in between. CDR3 length equals 17 residues. Germline-derived CDR1 and CDR2 are LGHDT and YNNKEL (reference sequence). CDR3 protein: CASSQGNSLRIGNTIYF. The DNA for the CDR3 is TGTGCCAGCAGCCAAGGGAACAGCCTTCGAATAGGAAACACCATATATTTT.

In DNA, the CDR3 is TGTGCCAGCAAAAGGGGCTGGGAGCAGTACTTC. Translation gives CASKRGWEQYF. V usage is TRBV2 and J usage is TRBJ2-7, with D perhaps TRBD1 (5 bases). This CDR3 is built from 11 residues. V was clipped by 7 bases and J by 7 bases, with 11 bases between them. CDR1 and CDR2 (germline): SNHLY, FYNNEI.

CDR3 DNA sequence: TGTGCCAGCAGTCGCGGGGGGGTGAATACGCAGTATTTT. This codes for CASSRGGVNTQYF. The V gene is TRBV12-3 or TRBV12-4, the J gene TRBJ2-3; 9 nucleotides line up with TRBD2. V gave up 5 bases and J gave up 7 bases; unmatched junction bases: 4. The CDR3 consists of 13 residues.

The chain links TRBV30 to TRBJ1-2, with no clear D. This CDR3 contains 15 residues. The germline V gene has CDR1 GTSNPN and CDR2 SVGIG (reference sequence). V lost 3 bases and J 2 bases, leaving 16 bases between the germline ends. The CDR3 here is CAWSAGEGFNYGYTF. The DNA for the CDR3 is TGTGCCTGGAGCGCCGGGGAGGGTTTCAACTATGGCTACACCTTC.

This chain connects TRBV19 to TRBJ2-4; TRBD2 agrees at 7 bases. V was pared by 11 bases and J by 3 bases, with 4 bases of the junction left unmatched. Germline V gives CDR1 LNHDA, CDR2 SQIVND (reference sequence). The CDR3 is made up of 12 amino acids. Here the CDR3 DNA reads TGTGCCGCTAGCGGAGACAAAAACATTCAGTACTTC. Its protein product is CAASGDKNIQYF.

This rearrangement joins TRBV5-1 to TRBJ1-1; D gene unclear. The ends were cut back, 0 bases at V and 7 bases at J, with 10 bases in the middle. This CDR3 region has 13 residues. Germline CDR1 reads SGHRS; CDR2 reads YFSETQ. The CDR3: CASSLVASGEAFF. The CDR3 nucleotides read TGCGCCAGCAGCTTGGTGGCTAGCGGTGAAGCTTTCTTT.

The J gene is TRBJ2-1, the V gene TRBV5-1; 8 positions match TRBD1. J lost 4 bases, V lost 2 bases, and 5 bases had no gene match. This CDR3 contains 15 residues. Germline V gives CDR1 SGHRS, CDR2 YFSETQ. The CDR3 here is CASSFGQGSYNEQFF. The CDR3 DNA reads as TGCGCCAGCAGCTTTGGACAGGGATCTTACAATGAGCAGTTCTTC.

V is TRBV11-2 and J is TRBJ1-3; TRBD1 matches 7 bases. Germline assignment: CDR1 SGHAT and CDR2 FQNNGV. CDR3 length: 15 residues. The J segment lost 6 bases and the V segment lost 6 bases, leaving 11 bases of the junction unmatched. CDR3 region: CASSQTGTDTNTIYF. The CDR3 DNA reads as TGTGCCAGCAGTCAGACCGGGACAGATACAAACACCATATATTTT.

The chain links TRBV11-2 to TRBJ1-1; TRBD1 is a possible D gene (6 bases). CDR3 length: 14 residues. Per germline, CDR1 SGHAT and CDR2 FQNNGV. V was trimmed by 5 bases and J by 4 bases, leaving 14 bases between them. The CDR3 coding sequence is TGTGCCAGCAGCGTGGACAGAGTGGGCACTGAAGCTTTCTTT. Translated: CASSVDRVGTEAFF.